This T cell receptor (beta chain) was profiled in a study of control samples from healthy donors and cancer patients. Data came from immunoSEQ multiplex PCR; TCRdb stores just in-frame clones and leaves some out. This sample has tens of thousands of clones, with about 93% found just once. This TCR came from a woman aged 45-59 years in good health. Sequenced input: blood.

In DNA, the CDR3 is TGCAGCGTTCGGGGGGGCCCGGAAATTTCGGATACGCAGTATTTT. Its protein is CSVRGGPEISDTQYF. The chain joins TRBV29-1 to TRBJ2-3; 8 positions agree with TRBD2. This CDR3 region has 15 residues. The germline gives CDR1 SQVTM, CDR2 ANQGSEA. J lost 6 bases, V lost 5 bases, and 13 bases had no gene match.